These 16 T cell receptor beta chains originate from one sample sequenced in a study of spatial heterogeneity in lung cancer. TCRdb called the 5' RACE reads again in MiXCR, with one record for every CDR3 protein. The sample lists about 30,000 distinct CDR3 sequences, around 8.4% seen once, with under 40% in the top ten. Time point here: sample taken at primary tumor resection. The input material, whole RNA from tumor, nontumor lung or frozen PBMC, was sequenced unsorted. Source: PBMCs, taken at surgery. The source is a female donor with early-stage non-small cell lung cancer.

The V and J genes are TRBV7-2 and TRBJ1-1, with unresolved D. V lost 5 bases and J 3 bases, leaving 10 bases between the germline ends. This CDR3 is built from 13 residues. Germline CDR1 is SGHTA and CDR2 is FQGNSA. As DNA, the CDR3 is TGTGCCAGCAGCCCGTACGTGTACACTGAAGCTTTCTTT. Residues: CASSPYVYTEAFF.

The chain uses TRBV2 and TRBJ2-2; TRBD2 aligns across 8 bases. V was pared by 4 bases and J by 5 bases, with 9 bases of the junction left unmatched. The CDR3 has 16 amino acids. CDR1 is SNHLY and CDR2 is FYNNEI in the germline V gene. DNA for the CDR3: TGTGCCAGCAGTGGATTTCTGGCGGGAGGTACCGGGGAGCTGTTTTTT. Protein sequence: CASSGFLAGGTGELFF.

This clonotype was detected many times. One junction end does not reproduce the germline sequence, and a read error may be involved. The DNA of the CDR3 is TGTGCTAGCAGCTTAGCGGGAGTCAGCTCCTACAATGAGCAGTTCTTC. Its protein product is CASSLAGVSSYNEQFF. The chain recombines TRBV7-7 with TRBJ2-1; 9 bases line up with TRBD2. The CDR3 length is 16 residues. CDR1 SSHAT and CDR2 FNYEAQ come from the germline V gene (reference sequence).

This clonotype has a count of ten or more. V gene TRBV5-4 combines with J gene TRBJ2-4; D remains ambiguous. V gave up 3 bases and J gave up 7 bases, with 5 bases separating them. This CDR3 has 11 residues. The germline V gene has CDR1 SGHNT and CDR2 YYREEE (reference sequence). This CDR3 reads CASSSHNIQYF. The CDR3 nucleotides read TGTGCCAGCAGCTCGCATAACATTCAGTACTTC.

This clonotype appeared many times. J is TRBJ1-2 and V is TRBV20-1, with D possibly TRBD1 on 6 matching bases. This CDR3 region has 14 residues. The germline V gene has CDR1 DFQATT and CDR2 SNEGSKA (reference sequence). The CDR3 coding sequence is TGCAGCCGCGCTAGAGGGACAAGAGGCTATGGCTACACCTTC. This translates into CSRARGTRGYGYTF.

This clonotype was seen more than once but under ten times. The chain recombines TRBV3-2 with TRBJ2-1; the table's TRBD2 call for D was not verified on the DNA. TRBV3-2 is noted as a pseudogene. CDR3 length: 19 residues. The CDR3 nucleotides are TGTGCCAGCAGCCAAGGAGGAGCGGGAGGGCTCTTCTCCTACAATGAGCAGTTCTTC. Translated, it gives CASSQGGAGGLFSYNEQFF.

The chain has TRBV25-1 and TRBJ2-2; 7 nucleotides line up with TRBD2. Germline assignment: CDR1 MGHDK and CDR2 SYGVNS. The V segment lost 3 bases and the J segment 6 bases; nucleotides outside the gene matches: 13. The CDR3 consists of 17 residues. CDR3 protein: CASSEVASGIRAGELFF. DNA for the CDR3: TGTGCCAGCAGTGAGGTGGCTAGCGGCATCCGGGCCGGGGAGCTGTTTTTT.

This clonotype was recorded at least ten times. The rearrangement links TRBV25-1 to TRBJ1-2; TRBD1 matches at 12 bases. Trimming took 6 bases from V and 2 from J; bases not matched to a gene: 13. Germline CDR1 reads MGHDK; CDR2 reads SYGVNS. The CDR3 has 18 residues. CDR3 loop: CASRGIPGTGGLNYGYTF. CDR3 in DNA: TGTGCCAGCAGAGGAATTCCCGGGACAGGGGGCCTAAACTATGGCTACACCTTC.

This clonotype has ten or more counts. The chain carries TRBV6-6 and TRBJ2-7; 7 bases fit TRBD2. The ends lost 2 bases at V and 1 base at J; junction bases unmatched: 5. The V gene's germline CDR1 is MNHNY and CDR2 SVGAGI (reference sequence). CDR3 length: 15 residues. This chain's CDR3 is CASSYAQRGSYEQYF. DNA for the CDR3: TGTGCCAGCAGTTACGCCCAGCGGGGATCCTACGAGCAGTACTTC.

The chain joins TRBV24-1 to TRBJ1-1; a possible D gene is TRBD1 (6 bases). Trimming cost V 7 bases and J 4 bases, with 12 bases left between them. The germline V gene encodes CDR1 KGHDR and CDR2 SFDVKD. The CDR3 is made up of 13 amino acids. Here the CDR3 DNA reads TGTGCCACCAGCCAATCAGGGGTCACTGAAGCTTTCTTT. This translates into CATSQSGVTEAFF.

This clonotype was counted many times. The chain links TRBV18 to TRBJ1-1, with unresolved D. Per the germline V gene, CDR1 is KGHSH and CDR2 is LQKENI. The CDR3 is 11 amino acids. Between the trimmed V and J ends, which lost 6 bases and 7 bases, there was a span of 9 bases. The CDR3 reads CASSPDGEAFF. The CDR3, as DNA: TGTGCCAGCTCCCCAGACGGTGAAGCTTTCTTT.

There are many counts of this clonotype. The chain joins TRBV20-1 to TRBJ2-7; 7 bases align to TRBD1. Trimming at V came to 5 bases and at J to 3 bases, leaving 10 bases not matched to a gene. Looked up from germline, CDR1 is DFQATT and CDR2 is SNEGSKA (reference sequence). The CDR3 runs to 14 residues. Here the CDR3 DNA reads TGCAGTGCTTACTCGGGACAGAGCTACTACGAGCAGTACTTC. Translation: CSAYSGQSYYEQYF.

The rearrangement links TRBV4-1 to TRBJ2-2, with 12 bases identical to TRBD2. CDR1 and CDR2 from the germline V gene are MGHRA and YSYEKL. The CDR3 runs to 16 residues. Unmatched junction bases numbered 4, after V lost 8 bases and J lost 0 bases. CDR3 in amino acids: CASGGLAGANTGELFF. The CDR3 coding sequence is TGCGCCAGCGGGGGACTAGCGGGCGCGAACACCGGGGAGCTGTTTTTT.

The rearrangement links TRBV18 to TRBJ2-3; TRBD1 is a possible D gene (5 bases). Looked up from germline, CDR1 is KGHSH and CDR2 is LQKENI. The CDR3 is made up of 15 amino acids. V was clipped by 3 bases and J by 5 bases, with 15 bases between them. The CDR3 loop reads CASSPSAGPEDTQYF. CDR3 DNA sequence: TGTGCCAGCTCACCGAGCGCAGGGCCTGAAGATACGCAGTATTTT.

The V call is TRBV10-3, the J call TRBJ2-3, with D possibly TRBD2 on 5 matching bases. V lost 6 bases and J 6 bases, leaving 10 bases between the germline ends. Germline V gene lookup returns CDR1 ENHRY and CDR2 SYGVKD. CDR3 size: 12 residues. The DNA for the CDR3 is TGTGCCATCAGCTCCTCGGGGGATACGCAGTATTTT. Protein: CAISSSGDTQYF.

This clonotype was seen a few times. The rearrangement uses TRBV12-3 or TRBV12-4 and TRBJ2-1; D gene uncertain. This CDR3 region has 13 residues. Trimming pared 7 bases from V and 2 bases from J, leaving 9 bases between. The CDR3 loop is CASKRIAYNEQFF. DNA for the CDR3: TGTGCCAGCAAGAGGATCGCCTACAATGAGCAGTTCTTC.